This T cell receptor beta chain comes out of a study of blood T cell repertoires in COVID-19. Study details: Spain, Italy and the United States supplied samples that represented acute and convalescent COVID-19.

The method was immunoSEQ multiplex PCR; TCRdb's version includes in-frame clones alone and lacks a portion of them. The table includes more than 200,000 clones, roughly 86% detected once. The V gene end was trimmed by 4 bases and the J gene end by 8 bases; junction bases not matched to a gene: 15. CDR1 is SGHRS and CDR2 is YFSETQ in the germline V gene. The CDR3 is made up of 16 amino acids. The clonotype originates from a human donor in a cohort sampled during active COVID-19. Sequenced: peripheral blood. The rearrangement uses TRBV5-1 and TRBJ2-1; TRBD1 matches at 7 bases. The CDR3 sequence: CASSAMTGSSRDEQFF. DNA for the CDR3: TGCGCCAGCAGCGCCATGACAGGGTCAAGTAGGGATGAGCAGTTCTTC.